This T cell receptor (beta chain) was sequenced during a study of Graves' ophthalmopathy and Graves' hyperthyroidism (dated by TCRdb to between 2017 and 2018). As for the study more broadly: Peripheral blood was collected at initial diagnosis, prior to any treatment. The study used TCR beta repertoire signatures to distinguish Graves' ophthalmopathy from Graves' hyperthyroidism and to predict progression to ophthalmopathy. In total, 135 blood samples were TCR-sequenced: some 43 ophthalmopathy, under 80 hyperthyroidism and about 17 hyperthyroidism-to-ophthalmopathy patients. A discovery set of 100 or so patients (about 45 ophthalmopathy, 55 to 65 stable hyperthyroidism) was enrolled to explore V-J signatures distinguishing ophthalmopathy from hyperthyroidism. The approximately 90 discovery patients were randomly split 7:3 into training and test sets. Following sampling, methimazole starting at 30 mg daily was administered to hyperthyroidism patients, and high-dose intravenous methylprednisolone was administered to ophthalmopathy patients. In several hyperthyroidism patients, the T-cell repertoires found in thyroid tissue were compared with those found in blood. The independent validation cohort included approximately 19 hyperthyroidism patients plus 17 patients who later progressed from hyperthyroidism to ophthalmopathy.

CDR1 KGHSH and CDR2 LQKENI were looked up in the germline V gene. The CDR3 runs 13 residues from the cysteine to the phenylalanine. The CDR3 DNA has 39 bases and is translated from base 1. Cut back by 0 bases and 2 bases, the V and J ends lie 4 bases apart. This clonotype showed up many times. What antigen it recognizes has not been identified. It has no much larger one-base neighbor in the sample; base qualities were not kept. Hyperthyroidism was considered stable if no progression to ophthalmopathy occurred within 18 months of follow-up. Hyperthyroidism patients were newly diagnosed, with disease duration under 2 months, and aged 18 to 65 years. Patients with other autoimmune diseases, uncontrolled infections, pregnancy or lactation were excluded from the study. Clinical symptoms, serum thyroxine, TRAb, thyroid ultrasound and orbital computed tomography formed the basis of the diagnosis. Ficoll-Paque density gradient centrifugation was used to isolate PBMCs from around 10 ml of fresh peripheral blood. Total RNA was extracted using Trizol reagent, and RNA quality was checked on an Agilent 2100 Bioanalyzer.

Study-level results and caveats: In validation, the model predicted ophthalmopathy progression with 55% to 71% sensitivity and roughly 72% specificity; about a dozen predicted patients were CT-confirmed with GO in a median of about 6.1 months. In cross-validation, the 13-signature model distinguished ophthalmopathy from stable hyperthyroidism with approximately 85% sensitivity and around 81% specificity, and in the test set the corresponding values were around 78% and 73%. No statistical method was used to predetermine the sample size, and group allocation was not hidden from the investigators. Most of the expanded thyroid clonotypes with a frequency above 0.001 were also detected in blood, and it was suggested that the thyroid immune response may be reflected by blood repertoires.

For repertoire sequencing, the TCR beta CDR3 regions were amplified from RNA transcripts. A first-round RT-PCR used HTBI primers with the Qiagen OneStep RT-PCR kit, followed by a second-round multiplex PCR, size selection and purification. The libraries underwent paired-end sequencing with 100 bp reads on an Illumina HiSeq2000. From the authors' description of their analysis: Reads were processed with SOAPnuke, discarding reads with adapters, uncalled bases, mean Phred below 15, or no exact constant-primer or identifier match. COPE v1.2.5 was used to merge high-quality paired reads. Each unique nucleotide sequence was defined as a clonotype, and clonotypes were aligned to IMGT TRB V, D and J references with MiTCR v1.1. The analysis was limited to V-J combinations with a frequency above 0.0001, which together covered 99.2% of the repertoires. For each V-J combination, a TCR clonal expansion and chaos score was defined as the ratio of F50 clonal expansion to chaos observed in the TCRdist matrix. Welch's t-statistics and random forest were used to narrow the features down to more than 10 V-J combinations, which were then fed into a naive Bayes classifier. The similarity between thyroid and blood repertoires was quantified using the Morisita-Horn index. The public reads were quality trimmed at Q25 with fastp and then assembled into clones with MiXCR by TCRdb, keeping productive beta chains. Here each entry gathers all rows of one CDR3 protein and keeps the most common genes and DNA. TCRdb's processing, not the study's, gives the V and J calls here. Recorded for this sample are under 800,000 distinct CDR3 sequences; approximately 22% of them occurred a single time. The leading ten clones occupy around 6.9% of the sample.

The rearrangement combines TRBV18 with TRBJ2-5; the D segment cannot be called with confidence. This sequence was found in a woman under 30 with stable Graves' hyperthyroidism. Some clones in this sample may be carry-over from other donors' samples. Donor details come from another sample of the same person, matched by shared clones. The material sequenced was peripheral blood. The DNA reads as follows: TGTGCCAGCTCACCACCGTGGCAAGAGACCCAGTACTTC. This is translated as CASSPPWQETQYF.